What follows are 26 T cell receptor beta chains derived from one specimen sequenced in a study of T cell repertoires in cytomegalovirus infection (dated by TCRdb to about 2019). For sequencing, an Illumina HiSeq 1500 was employed. TCRdb applied fastp at Q25 and MiXCR to the public reads, then kept only in-frame beta chains. A single entry per CDR3 protein holds the most common genes and DNA from its merged rows. Across this sample there are roughly 500,000 distinct CDR3 sequences, with around 11% seen only once. Of the sample, roughly a tenth falls within the top ten clones. Sequencing was carried out using PBMCs. These receptors were taken from a human donor in good health (CMV status not recorded). Some clones in this sample may be carry-over from other donors' samples.

Ten or more counts support this clonotype. The CDR3 DNA reads TGTGCCAGCAGCTTTTCAGGGGTTAGCAATCAGCCCCAGCATTTT. Amino acid sequence: CASSFSGVSNQPQHF. The chain has TRBV7-9 and TRBJ1-5, with a possible D match to TRBD1 (6 bases). Germline V gives CDR1 SEHNR, CDR2 FQNEAQ (reference sequence). Trimming stripped 3 bases from V and 0 bases from J, with 9 bases between. This CDR3 has 15 amino acids.

This clonotype was observed many times. The chain couples TRBV6-1 to TRBJ2-4; D may be TRBD2 (5 bases). The germline CDR1 and CDR2 sequences are MNHNS and SASEGT. Trimming took off 7 bases at V and 0 bases at J, with 28 bases between the two ends. The CDR3 covers 20 residues. The CDR3 here is CASTSGPGYSTFLAKNIQYF. For the CDR3, the DNA is TGTGCCAGCACTTCCGGACCGGGATATAGTACCTTCCTAGCCAAAAACATTCAGTACTTC.

This clonotype was counted many times. V gene TRBV28 combines with J gene TRBJ2-1; 8 bases agree with TRBD1. CDR3 length equals 15 residues. Germline V gene sequence: CDR1 MDHEN, CDR2 SYDVKM. After removal of 6 bases from V and 2 bases from J, the junction contained 6 bases not matched to a gene. The CDR3 DNA reads as TGTGCCAGCAGGCAGGGGGCAGGGGCCTACAATGAGCAGTTCTTC. Amino acids: CASRQGAGAYNEQFF. The full variable domain, completed using reference TRBV28 and TRBJ2-1, is DVKVTQSSRYLVKRTGEKVFLECVQDMDHENMFWYRQDPGLGLRLIYFSYDVKMKEKGDIPEGYSVSREKKERFSLILESASTNQTSMYLCASRQGAGAYNEQFFGPGTRLTVL.

This clonotype was counted between two and nine times. CDR3 loop: CAISAFTLAGGGETQYF. Here the CDR3 DNA reads TGTGCCATCAGCGCTTTCACGCTAGCGGGAGGGGGAGAGACCCAGTACTTC. J is TRBJ2-5 and V is TRBV10-3; 12 positions match TRBD2. The CDR3 has 17 residues. In germline, CDR1 is ENHRY, CDR2 SYGVKD. The J segment lost 4 bases and the V segment lost 6 bases, leaving 12 bases of the junction unmatched.

A note on this clonotype: Being one base from a much bigger clone, this may be a read error. A read error is likely, as this CDR3 ends without the conserved phenylalanine or tryptophan. CDR3 residues: CASSLNGLPTDTQYI. CDR3 sequence (DNA): TGTGCCAGCAGCTTAAATGGCTTACCCACAGATACGCAGTATATT. The chain links TRBV11-2 to TRBJ2-3, with D unclear. The germline V gene has CDR1 SGHAT and CDR2 FQNNGV. V lost 2 bases and J lost 2, with 11 bases in between. CDR3 size: 15 residues.

Note on this clonotype: One end of the junction fails to match germline, which may point to a read error. The chain combines TRBV19 with TRBJ1-1, with 7 bases matching TRBD1. In germline, CDR1 is LNHDA, CDR2 SQIVND (reference sequence). The length of the CDR3 is 18 residues. CDR3 in amino acids: CGSSMPRQGYSVNTEAFF. The CDR3 DNA reads TGTGGCAGTAGTATGCCCAGACAGGGTTATTCGGTGAACACTGAAGCTTTCTTT.

The table lists this clonotype with many counts. J is TRBJ1-2 and V is TRBV2; a possible D gene is TRBD1 (6 bases). This CDR3 is 13 amino acids long. Germline CDR1 SNHLY, CDR2 FYNNEI. V was pared by 6 bases and J by 3 bases, with 11 bases between. CDR3 amino acids: CASRDRSYYGYTF. The DNA of the CDR3 is TGTGCCAGCAGGGACAGATCTTACTATGGCTACACCTTC.

This clonotype was detected ten times or more. J is TRBJ2-3 and V is TRBV7-3, with 9 bases that match TRBD2. Germline V gives CDR1 SGHTA, CDR2 FQGTGA. V gave up 3 bases and J gave up 5 bases; unmatched junction bases: 0. The CDR3 runs to 13 residues. The CDR3 here is CASSLTSGDTQYF. DNA for the CDR3: TGTGCCAGCAGCTTGACTAGCGGAGATACGCAGTATTTT.

This clonotype was seen many times. V usage is TRBV7-2 and J usage is TRBJ1-2, with D maybe TRBD1 (5 bases). Germline assignment: CDR1 SGHTA and CDR2 FQGNSA. Trimming removed 4 bases at V and 1 base at J, with 13 bases between. CDR3 size: 15 residues. For the CDR3, the DNA is TGTGCCAGCAGCTCAGACAGCGCCCTTAACTATGGCTACACCTTC. Protein sequence: CASSSDSALNYGYTF.

The CDR3 DNA sequence: TGCAGCGTTCGTAGGGGGCATCAAGAGACCCAGTACTTC. Its translation: CSVRRGHQETQYF. This chain connects TRBV29-1 to TRBJ2-5; 7 bases align to TRBD1. Germline lookup yields CDR1 SQVTM and CDR2 ANQGSEA. V trimming: 5 bases; J trimming: 2 bases; junction bases outside the gene matches: 5. The CDR3 covers 13 residues.

The table lists this clonotype with many counts. The chain recombines TRBV7-8 with TRBJ2-1, with a tentative D call TRBD2 (5 bases). The CDR3 runs to 15 residues. V was clipped by 5 bases and J by 8 bases, with 19 bases between them. Germline V lookup: CDR1 SGHVS, CDR2 FQNEAQ. The DNA of the CDR3 is TGTGCCAGCAGCGAGGAGCGGCTTGGGAATGATGAGCAGTTCTTC. Translated: CASSEERLGNDEQFF.

This clonotype was counted a few times. The chain employs TRBV6-2 or TRBV6-3 and TRBJ2-3, with a possible D match to TRBD2 (7 bases). Trimming took off 5 bases at V and 6 bases at J, with 18 bases between the two ends. Germline CDR1 is MNHEY and CDR2 is SVGEGT. This CDR3 is built from 15 residues. The CDR3 is CASSDASGTWDTQYF. In DNA form, the CDR3 reads TGTGCCAGCAGTGACGCAAGCGGGACATGGGATACGCAGTATTTT.

This clonotype has ten or more counts. CDR3 amino acids: CASKNPGGNQPQHF. As DNA, the CDR3 is TGTGCCAGTAAAAATCCAGGGGGCAATCAGCCCCAGCATTTT. The V call is TRBV19, the J call TRBJ1-5; tentative D call: TRBD1 (6 bases). V dropped 7 bases and J dropped 2 bases, with 12 bases sitting between them. The CDR3 extends over 14 amino acids. Germline CDR1 reads LNHDA; CDR2 reads SQIVND (reference sequence).

This clonotype has just a few counts. V and J are TRBV20-1 and TRBJ2-5, with TRBD1 matching over 10 bases. J was trimmed by 5 bases and V by 5 bases; bases with no gene match: 8. Germline V gives CDR1 DFQATT, CDR2 SNEGSKA (reference sequence). The CDR3 has 14 residues. Written as DNA, the CDR3 is TGCAGTGCTGTCCGACAGGGGGCACGGGAGACCCAGTACTTC. Translated: CSAVRQGARETQYF.

This clonotype was observed a few times. The V and J genes are TRBV27 and TRBJ2-7, with 9 bases identical to TRBD2. The CDR3 covers 15 residues. Germline lookup yields CDR1 MNHEY and CDR2 SMNVEV (reference sequence). The trim removed 3 bases at V and 3 bases at J, leaving 6 bases unmatched. CDR3 protein: CASSFRLAGRYEQYF. The CDR3 region has the DNA TGTGCCAGCAGTTTCAGGCTAGCGGGGCGCTACGAGCAGTACTTC.

The chain links TRBV20-1 to TRBJ1-2, with a weak D call TRBD1 (6 bases). The germline V and J ends were trimmed by 1 base and 0 bases, with 18 bases remaining between them. Per germline, CDR1 DFQATT and CDR2 SNEGSKA (reference sequence). The CDR3 contains 17 residues. CDR3 residues: CSARVGQPRWTNYGYTF. The CDR3 DNA reads TGCAGTGCTAGAGTCGGACAGCCGAGGTGGACTAACTATGGCTACACCTTC.

This clonotype was observed a few times. The chain combines TRBV7-8 with TRBJ1-1; possibly TRBD1 for D (6 bases). The CDR3 spans 15 residues. V was clipped by 5 bases and J by 1 base, with 14 bases between them. Germline CDR1 SGHVS, CDR2 FQNEAQ. CDR3 loop: CASSPRGTKNTEAFF. As DNA, the CDR3 is TGTGCCAGCAGCCCCAGAGGGACAAAGAACACTGAAGCTTTCTTT.

This clonotype occurred many times. This sequence joins TRBV12-5 and TRBJ2-2; 8 bases map to TRBD1. The V segment lost 0 bases and the J segment 1 base; nucleotides outside the gene matches: 4. Germline assignment: CDR1 LGHNT and CDR2 FRNRAP. CDR3 length: 17 amino acids. This CDR3 reads CASGLVDRGRNTGELFF. CDR3 nucleotide sequence: TGTGCTAGTGGTTTGGTCGACAGGGGTAGGAACACCGGGGAGCTGTTTTTT.

This clonotype was recorded at least ten times. This chain joins TRBV12-3 or TRBV12-4 and TRBJ1-3; D unresolved. Trimming shortened V by 5 bases and J by 0 bases, and 8 bases separated the two germline ends. The CDR3 covers 14 residues. The CDR3 region is CASSPRVSGNTIYF. CDR3 coding DNA: TGTGCCAGCAGTCCCCGGGTCTCTGGAAACACCATATATTTT.

This clonotype was detected only a few times. The CDR3 sequence is CSVLDRGGNQPQHF. For the CDR3, the DNA is TGCAGCGTTTTGGACAGGGGTGGCAATCAGCCCCAGCATTTT. The chain employs TRBV29-1 and TRBJ1-5; 9 bases align to TRBD1. CDR3 length: 14 residues. The germline V gene encodes CDR1 SQVTM and CDR2 ANQGSEA. The V gene end was trimmed by 5 bases and the J gene end by 2 bases; junction bases not matched to a gene: 4.

In this sample, this clonotype turned up many times. The rearrangement uses TRBV5-5 and TRBJ2-5; D tentatively reads TRBD1 or TRBD2 (6 bases each). Trimming removed 6 bases from V and 5 bases from J, with 14 bases in between. Germline CDR1 reads SGHKS; CDR2 reads YYEKEE (reference sequence). This CDR3 is 13 amino acids long. CDR3 loop: CASTPIGGETQYF. The DNA of the CDR3 is TGTGCCAGCACCCCGATCGGGGGCGAGACCCAGTACTTC.

This chain uses TRBV20-1 with TRBJ1-2, with 7 bases matching TRBD1. This CDR3 has 15 amino acids. V trimming: 0 bases; J trimming: 4 bases; junction bases outside the gene matches: 8. CDR1 DFQATT and CDR2 SNEGSKA come from the germline V gene (reference sequence). The CDR3 sequence: CSARDTQGEAYGYTF. The CDR3 DNA sequence: TGCAGTGCTAGAGATACTCAGGGGGAGGCCTATGGCTACACCTTC.

The table lists this clonotype with a few counts. The rearrangement joins TRBV9 to TRBJ2-1, with a possible D match to TRBD2 (5 bases). Germline CDR1 is SGDLS and CDR2 is YYNGEE. The CDR3 has 14 amino acids. The ends were cut back, 6 bases at V and 0 bases at J, with 10 bases in the middle. The CDR3 here is CASNGGFSYNEQFF. The DNA for the CDR3 is TGTGCCAGCAACGGCGGGTTCTCCTACAATGAGCAGTTCTTC.

This clonotype has ten or more counts. This sequence joins TRBV18 and TRBJ1-1; weak D call: TRBD1 (6 bases). The CDR3 has 14 amino acids. The V end lost 6 bases, the J end lost 3 bases, and 14 bases lay between the germline ends. CDR1 KGHSH and CDR2 LQKENI come from the germline V gene. CDR3 sequence: CASSVGGPDTEAFF. In DNA form, the CDR3 reads TGTGCCAGCTCTGTCGGGGGGCCCGACACTGAAGCTTTCTTT.

The sample holds a few counts of this clonotype. V gene TRBV3-1 combines with J gene TRBJ1-5; possibly TRBD1 for D (5 bases). The V gene's germline CDR1 is LGHDT and CDR2 YNNKEL (reference sequence). This CDR3 spans 14 amino acids. Between the trimmed V and J ends, which lost 3 bases and 6 bases, there was a span of 12 bases. DNA for the CDR3: TGTGCCAGCAGCCAGGGGGTTTTGAGTCAGCCCCAGCATTTT. This encodes CASSQGVLSQPQHF.

This clonotype was observed a handful of times. The chain links TRBV7-9 to TRBJ2-1; D remains unclear. Germline V CDR1 and CDR2: SEHNR, FQNEAQ (reference sequence). This CDR3 is built from 14 residues. Trimming removed 1 base from V and 8 bases from J, with 12 bases in between. The CDR3 DNA reads TGTGCCAGCAGCTTAGAGACGGTGATGGATGAGCAGTTCTTC. It codes for CASSLETVMDEQFF.